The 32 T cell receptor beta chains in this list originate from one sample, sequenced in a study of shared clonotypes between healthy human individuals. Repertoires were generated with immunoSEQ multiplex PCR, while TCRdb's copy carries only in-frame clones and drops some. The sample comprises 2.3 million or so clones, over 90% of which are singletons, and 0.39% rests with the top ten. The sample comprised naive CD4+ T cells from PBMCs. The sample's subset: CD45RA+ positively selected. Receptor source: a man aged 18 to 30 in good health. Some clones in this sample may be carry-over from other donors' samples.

CDR3 nucleotides: TGCGCCAGCAGCTTATATAGCGGGAGCGGCGAGCAGTACTTC. Protein: CASSLYSGSGEQYF. This chain uses TRBV5-1 with TRBJ2-7, with 9 bases that match TRBD2. Germline loops: CDR1 SGHRS, CDR2 YFSETQ. V lost 2 bases, J lost 6 bases, and 6 bases stayed unmatched. The CDR3 is 14 amino acids.

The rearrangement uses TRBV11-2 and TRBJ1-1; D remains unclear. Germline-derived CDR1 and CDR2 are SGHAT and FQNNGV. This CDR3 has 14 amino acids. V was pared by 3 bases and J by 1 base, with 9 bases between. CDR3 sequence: CASSFQASNTEAFF. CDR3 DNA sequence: TGTGCCAGCAGCTTTCAGGCTTCGAACACTGAAGCTTTCTTT.

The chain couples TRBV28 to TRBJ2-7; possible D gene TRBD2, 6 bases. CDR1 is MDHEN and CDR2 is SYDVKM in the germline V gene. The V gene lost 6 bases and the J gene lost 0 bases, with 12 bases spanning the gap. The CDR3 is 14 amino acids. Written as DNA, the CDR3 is TGTGCCAGCAGGAAAGCGGGCCGCTCCTACGAGCAGTACTTC. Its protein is CASRKAGRSYEQYF.

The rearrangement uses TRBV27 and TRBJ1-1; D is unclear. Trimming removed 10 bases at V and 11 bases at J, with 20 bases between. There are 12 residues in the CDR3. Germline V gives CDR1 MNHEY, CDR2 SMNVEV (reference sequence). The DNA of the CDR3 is TGTGCCACCGAGTGGGAGTCTTTTTTGGCTTTCTTT. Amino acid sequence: CATEWESFLAFF.

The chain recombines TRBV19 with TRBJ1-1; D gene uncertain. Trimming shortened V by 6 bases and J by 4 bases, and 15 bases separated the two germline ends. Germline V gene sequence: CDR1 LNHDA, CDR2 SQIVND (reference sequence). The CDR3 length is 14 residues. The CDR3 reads CASSLRGGGTEAFF. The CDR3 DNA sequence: TGTGCCAGTAGCCTAAGAGGAGGCGGCACTGAAGCTTTCTTT.

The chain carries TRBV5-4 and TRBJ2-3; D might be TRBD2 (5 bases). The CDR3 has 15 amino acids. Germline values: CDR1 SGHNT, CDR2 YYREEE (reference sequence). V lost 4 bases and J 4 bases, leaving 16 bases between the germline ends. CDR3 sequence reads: CASSLTSTGADTQYF. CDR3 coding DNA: TGTGCCAGCAGCCTTACTAGTACCGGAGCAGATACGCAGTATTTT.

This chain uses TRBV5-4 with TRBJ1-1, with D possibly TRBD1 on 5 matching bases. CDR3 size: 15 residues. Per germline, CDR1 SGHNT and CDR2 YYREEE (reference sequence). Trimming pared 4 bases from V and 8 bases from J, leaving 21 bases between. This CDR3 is CASSATFGGSREAFF. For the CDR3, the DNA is TGTGCCAGCAGCGCTACCTTCGGGGGGTCAAGAGAAGCTTTCTTT.

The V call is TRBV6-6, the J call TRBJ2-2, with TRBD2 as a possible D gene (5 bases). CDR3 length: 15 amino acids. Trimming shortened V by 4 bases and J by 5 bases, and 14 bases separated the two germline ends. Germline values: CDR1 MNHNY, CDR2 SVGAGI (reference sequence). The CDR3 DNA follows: TGTGCCAGCAGTTGGCCGGGGAGAGCAACCGGGGAGCTGTTTTTT. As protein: CASSWPGRATGELFF.

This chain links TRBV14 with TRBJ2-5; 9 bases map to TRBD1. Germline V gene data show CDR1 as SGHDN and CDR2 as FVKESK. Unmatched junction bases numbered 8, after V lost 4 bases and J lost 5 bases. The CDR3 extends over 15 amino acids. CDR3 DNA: TGTGCCAGCAGCCTCGGGACAGGGAGGTGGGAGACCCAGTACTTC. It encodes CASSLGTGRWETQYF.

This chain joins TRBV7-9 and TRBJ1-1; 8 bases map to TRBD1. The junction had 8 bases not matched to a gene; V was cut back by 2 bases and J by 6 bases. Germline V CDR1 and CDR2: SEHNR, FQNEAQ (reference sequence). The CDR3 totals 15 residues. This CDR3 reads CASSLTQGARAEAFF. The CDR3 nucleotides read TGTGCCAGCAGCTTAACCCAGGGGGCGCGGGCTGAAGCTTTCTTT.

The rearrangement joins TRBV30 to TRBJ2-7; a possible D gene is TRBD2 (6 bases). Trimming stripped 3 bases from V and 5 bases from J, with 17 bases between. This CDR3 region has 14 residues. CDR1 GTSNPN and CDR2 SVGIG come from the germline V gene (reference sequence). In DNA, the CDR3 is TGTGCCTGGAGCCCCCCGGGAGAGGTCCACGAGCAGTACTTC. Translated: CAWSPPGEVHEQYF.

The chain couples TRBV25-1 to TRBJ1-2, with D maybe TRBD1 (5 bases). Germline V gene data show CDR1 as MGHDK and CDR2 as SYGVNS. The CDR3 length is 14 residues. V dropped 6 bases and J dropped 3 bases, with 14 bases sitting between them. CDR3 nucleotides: TGTGCCAGCAGGCATACAGGTGTCGACTATGGCTACACCTTC. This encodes CASRHTGVDYGYTF.

DNA of the CDR3: TGCGCCAGCAAGGGCCTCCTAGGGAATGAGCAGTTCTTC. Translation: CASKGLLGNEQFF. The chain combines TRBV5-1 with TRBJ2-1; D gene uncertain. This CDR3 has 13 residues. Germline-derived CDR1 and CDR2 are SGHRS and YFSETQ. V dropped 6 bases and J dropped 7 bases, with 14 bases sitting between them. The variable domain in full, completed from reference TRBV5-1 and TRBJ2-1, reads KAGVTQTPRYLIKTRGQQVTLSCSPISGHRSVSWYQQTPGQGLQFLFEYFSETQRNKGNFPGRFSGRQFSNSRSEMNVSTLELGDSALYLCASKGLLGNEQFFGPGTRLTVL.

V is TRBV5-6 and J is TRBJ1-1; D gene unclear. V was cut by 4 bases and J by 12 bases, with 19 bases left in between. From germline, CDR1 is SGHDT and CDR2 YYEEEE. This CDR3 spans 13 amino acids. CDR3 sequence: CASSPGLALRTFF. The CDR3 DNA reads TGTGCCAGCAGCCCGGGATTGGCCCTAAGAACTTTCTTT.

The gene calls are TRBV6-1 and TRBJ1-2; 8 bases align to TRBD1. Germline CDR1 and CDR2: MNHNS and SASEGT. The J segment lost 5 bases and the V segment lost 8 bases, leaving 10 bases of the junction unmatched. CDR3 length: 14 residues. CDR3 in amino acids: CASGGRTGGYGYTF. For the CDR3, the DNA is TGTGCCAGCGGCGGTCGCACAGGGGGATATGGCTACACCTTC.

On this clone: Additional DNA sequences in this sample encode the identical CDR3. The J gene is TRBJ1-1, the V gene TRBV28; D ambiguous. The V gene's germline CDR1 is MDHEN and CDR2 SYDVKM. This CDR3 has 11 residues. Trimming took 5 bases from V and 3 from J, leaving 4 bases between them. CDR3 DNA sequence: TGTGCCAGCAGTGGGTACACTGAAGCTTTCTTT. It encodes CASSGYTEAFF.

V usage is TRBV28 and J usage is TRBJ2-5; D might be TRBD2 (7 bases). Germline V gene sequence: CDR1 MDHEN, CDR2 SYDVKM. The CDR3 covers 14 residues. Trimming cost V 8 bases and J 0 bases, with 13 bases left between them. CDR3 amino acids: CASRGGGYQETQYF. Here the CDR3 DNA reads TGTGCCAGCCGAGGGGGGGGATACCAAGAGACCCAGTACTTC.

The CDR3 region has the DNA TGTGCCAGCTCACCTTCAGAAACAGGGCGCTATGGCTACACCTTC. This gives the protein CASSPSETGRYGYTF. The chain combines TRBV18 with TRBJ1-2; a weak D match, TRBD1 (6 bases). V was trimmed by 3 bases and J by 4 bases, leaving 15 bases between them. CDR3 size: 15 residues. Germline V gene lookup returns CDR1 KGHSH and CDR2 LQKENI. Full variable domain (missing parts from reference TRBV18 and TRBJ1-2): NAGVMQNPRHLVRRRGQEARLRCSPMKGHSHVYWYRQLPEEGLKFMVYLQKENIIDESGMPKERFSAEFPKEGPSILRIQQVVRGDSAAYFCASSPSETGRYGYTFGSGTRLTVV.

Here the CDR3 DNA reads TGTGCCAGCTCACCATCTTCGGCAGCCCGGGGCACTGAAGCTTTCTTT. Amino acid sequence: CASSPSSAARGTEAFF. This rearrangement joins TRBV18 to TRBJ1-1, with unresolved D. The CDR3 extends over 16 amino acids. Germline V gene lookup returns CDR1 KGHSH and CDR2 LQKENI. The V end lost 2 bases, the J end lost 4 bases, and 17 bases lay between the germline ends.

The CDR3 reads CASSQDQEGNYGYTF. CDR3 DNA sequence: TGCGCCAGCAGCCAAGATCAGGAAGGGAACTATGGCTACACCTTC. The chain links TRBV4-1 to TRBJ1-2; D gene unclear. V lost 0 bases and J lost 2, with 10 bases in between. CDR1 is MGHRA, CDR2 YSYEKL, per germline. This CDR3 is built from 15 residues.

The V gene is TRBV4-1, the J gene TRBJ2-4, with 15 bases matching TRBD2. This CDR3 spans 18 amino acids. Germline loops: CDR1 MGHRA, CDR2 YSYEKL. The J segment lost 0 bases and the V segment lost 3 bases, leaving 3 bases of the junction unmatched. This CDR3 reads CASSQGLAGGIAKNIQYF. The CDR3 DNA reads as TGCGCCAGCAGCCAGGGACTAGCGGGGGGTATAGCCAAAAACATTCAGTACTTC.

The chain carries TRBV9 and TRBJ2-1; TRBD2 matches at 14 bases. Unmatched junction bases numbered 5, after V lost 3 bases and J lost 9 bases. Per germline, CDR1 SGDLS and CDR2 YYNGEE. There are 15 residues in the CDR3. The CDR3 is CASSAGLAGEVEQFF. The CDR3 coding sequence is TGTGCCAGCAGCGCGGGACTAGCGGGAGAGGTTGAGCAGTTCTTC.

The CDR3 spells CASSPRTGMTEKLFF. CDR3 nucleotides: TGTGCCAGCAGCCCGCGGACAGGGATGACTGAAAAACTGTTTTTT. The V call is TRBV7-8, the J call TRBJ1-4; TRBD1 agrees at 8 bases. CDR1 SGHVS and CDR2 FQNEAQ come from the germline V gene. The J segment lost 7 bases and the V segment lost 5 bases, leaving 9 bases of the junction unmatched. The CDR3 is made up of 15 amino acids.

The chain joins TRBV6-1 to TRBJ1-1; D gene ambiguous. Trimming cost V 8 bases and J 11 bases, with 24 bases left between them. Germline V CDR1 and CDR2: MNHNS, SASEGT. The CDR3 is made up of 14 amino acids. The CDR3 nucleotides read TGTGCCAGCCCTCTAATTGTTCTCCTCGGGGTGGCTTTCTTT. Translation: CASPLIVLLGVAFF.

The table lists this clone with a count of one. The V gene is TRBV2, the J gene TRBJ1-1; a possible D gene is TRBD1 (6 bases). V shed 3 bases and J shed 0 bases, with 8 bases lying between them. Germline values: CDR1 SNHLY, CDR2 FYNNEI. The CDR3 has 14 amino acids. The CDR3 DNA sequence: TGTGCCAGCAGTGACAGGGACATGAACACTGAAGCTTTCTTT. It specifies CASSDRDMNTEAFF.

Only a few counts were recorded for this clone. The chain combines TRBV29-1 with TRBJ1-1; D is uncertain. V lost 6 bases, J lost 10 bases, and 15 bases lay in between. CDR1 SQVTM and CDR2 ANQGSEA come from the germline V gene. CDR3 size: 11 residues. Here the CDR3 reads CSVPSAGPAFF. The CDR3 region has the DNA TGCAGCGTACCTTCGGCCGGTCCAGCTTTCTTT.

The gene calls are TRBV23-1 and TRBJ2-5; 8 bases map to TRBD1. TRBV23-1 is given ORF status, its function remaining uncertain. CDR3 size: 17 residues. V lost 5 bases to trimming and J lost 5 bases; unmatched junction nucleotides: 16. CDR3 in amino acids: CASSTGLRTGRKETQYF. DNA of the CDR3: TGCGCCAGCAGTACAGGACTTCGGACAGGGAGGAAGGAGACCCAGTACTTC.

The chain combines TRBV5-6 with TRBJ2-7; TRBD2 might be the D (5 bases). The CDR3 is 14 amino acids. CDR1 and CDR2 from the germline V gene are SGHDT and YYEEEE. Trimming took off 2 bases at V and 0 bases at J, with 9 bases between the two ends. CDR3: CASSLTGNSYEQYF. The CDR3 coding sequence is TGTGCCAGCAGCTTAACCGGGAACTCCTACGAGCAGTACTTC.

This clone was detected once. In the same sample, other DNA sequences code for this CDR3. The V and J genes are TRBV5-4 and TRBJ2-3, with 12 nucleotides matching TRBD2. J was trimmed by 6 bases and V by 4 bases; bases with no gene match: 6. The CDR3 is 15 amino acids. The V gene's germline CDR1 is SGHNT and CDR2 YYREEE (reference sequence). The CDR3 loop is CASSPGLAGTDTQYF. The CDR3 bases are TGTGCCAGCAGCCCAGGACTAGCGGGAACGGATACGCAGTATTTT.

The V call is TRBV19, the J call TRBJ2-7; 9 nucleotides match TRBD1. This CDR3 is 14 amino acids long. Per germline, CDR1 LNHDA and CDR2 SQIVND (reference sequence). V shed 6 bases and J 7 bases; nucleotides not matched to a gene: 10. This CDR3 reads CASRGQGGKTEQYF. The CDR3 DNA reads TGTGCCAGTAGGGGACAGGGAGGGAAAACAGAGCAGTACTTC. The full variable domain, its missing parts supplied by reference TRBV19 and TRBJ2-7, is DGGITQSPKYLFRKEGQNVTLSCEQNLNHDAMYWYRQDPGQGLRLIYYSQIVNDFQKGDIAEGYSVSREKKESFPLTVTSAQKNPTAFYLCASRGQGGKTEQYFGPGTRLTVT.

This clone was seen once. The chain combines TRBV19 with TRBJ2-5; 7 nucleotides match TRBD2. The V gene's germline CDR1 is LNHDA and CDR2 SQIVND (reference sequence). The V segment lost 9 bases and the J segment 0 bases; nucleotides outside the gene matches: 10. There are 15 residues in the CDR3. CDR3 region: CASRGSGTHQETQYF. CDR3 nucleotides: TGTGCCAGCCGGGGGAGCGGGACTCACCAAGAGACCCAGTACTTC. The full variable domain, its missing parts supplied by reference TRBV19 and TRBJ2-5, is DGGITQSPKYLFRKEGQNVTLSCEQNLNHDAMYWYRQDPGQGLRLIYYSQIVNDFQKGDIAEGYSVSREKKESFPLTVTSAQKNPTAFYLCASRGSGTHQETQYFGPGTRLLVL.

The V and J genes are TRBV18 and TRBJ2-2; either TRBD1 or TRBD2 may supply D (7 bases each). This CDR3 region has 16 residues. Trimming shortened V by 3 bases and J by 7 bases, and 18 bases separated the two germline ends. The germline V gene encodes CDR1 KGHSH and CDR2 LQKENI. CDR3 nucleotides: TGTGCCAGCTCACCGGGGACAGCGGGGCTCGGCGGGGAGCTGTTTTTT. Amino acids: CASSPGTAGLGGELFF.